The T cell receptor beta chain under discussion was sequenced for a study of blood T cell repertoires in COVID-19. Repertoires were generated with immunoSEQ multiplex PCR, while TCRdb's copy carries only in-frame clones and drops some. The table shows 90,000 to 120,000 clones, with 80% to 90% occurring only once. Germline lookup yields CDR1 MNHEY and CDR2 SVGAGI. CDR3 length equals 14 residues. V gave up 11 bases and J gave up 2 bases; unmatched junction bases: 9. The sequenced sample consisted of PBMCs or T cells enriched from blood (not recorded which). The chain employs TRBV6-5 and TRBJ2-3, with 8 bases matching TRBD2. The receptor's source is a woman aged 50 to 60 who had recovered from COVID-19. The CDR3 nucleotides are TGTGCCGGAACTAGCGGAGAATACACAGATACGCAGTATTTT. Translated: CAGTSGEYTDTQYF.